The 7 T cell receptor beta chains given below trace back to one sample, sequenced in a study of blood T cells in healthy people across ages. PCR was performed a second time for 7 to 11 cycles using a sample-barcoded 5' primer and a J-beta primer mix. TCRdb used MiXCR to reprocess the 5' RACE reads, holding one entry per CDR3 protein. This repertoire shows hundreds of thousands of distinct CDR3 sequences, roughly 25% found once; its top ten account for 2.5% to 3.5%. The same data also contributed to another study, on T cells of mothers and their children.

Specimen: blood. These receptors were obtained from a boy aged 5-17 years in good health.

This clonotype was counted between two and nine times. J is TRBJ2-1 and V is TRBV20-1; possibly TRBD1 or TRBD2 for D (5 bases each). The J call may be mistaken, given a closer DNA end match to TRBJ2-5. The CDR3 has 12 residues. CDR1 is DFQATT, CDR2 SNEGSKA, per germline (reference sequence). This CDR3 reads CSARRGGETQYF. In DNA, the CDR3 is TGCAGTGCGCGACGGGGCGGAGAGACCCAGTACTTC.

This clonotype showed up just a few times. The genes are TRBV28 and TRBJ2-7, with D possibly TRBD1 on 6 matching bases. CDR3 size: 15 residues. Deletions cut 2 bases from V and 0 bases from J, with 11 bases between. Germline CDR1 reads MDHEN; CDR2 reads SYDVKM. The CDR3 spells CASSLTGRRSYEQYF. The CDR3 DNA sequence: TGTGCCAGCAGTTTAACAGGGCGTCGCTCCTACGAGCAGTACTTC.

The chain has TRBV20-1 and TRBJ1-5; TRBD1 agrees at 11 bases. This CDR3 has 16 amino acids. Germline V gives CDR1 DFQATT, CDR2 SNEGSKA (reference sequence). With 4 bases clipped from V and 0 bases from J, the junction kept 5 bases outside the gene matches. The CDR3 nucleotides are TGCAGTGCTACCGGGACAGGGGGGTATAGCAATCAGCCCCAGCATTTT. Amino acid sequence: CSATGTGGYSNQPQHF.

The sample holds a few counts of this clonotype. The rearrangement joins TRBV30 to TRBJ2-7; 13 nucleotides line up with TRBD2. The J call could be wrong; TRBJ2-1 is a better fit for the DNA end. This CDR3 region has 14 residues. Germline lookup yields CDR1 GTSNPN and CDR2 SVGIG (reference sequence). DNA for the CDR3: TGTGCCTGGAGGGGACTAGCGGGGTACAATGAGCAGTTCTTC. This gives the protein CAWRGLAGYNEQFF.

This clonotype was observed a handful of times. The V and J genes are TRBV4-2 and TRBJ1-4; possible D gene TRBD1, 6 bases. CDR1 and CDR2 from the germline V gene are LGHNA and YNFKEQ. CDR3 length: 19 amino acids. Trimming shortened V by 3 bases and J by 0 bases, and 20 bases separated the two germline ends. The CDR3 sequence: CASSQGPGTLAATNEKLFF. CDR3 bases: TGTGCCAGCAGCCAGGGGCCAGGGACATTGGCTGCAACTAATGAAAAACTGTTTTTT.

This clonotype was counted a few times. The CDR3 DNA is TGTGCCAGCAGCTCCGGACTAGGGGCCTACGAGCAGTACTTC. Protein sequence: CASSSGLGAYEQYF. The chain is built from TRBV11-2 and TRBJ2-7, with TRBD2 matching 7 bases. The CDR3 totals 14 residues. V lost 4 bases and J lost 2; bases outside the gene matches: 5. Germline assignment: CDR1 SGHAT and CDR2 FQNNGV.

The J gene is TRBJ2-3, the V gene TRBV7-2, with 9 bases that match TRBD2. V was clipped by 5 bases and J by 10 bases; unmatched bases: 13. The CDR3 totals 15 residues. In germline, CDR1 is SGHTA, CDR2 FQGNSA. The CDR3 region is CASSAWGGGGAAQYF. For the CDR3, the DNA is TGTGCCAGCAGCGCCTGGGGAGGCGGGGGGGCGGCGCAGTATTTT.